This TCR beta chain was found in a study of blood T cells in healthy people across ages. Study background: Capture by template switching was about one barcoded beta molecule per two T cells.

Details on this clonotype: Its matching antigen is unknown.

With 0 bases removed from V and 13 bases from J, the gap between germline ends came to 13 bases. CDR1 DFQATT and CDR2 SNEGSKA come from the germline V gene (reference sequence). The CDR3 is 12 residues long. A second PCR of about 7 to 12 cycles used a sample-barcoded 5' primer and a J-beta primer mix. Through a template-switch adaptor with 12 random nucleotides, each cDNA molecule received a tag. Samples each returned at least 2.5 million CDR3-containing paired-end reads. MiXCR, run by TCRdb on the 5' RACE reads, gives a single entry per CDR3 protein. The sample lists more than 650,000 distinct CDR3 sequences; approximately 53% were seen once. Study results and caveats: Roughly linear declines in TCR beta diversity per million T cells occurred with age.

The sequenced sample consisted of blood. The receptor comes from a man of 80 years or more in good health. The V and J genes are TRBV20-1 and TRBJ2-4, with D hard to call. The CDR3 DNA reads as TGCAGTGCTAGAGATCCTGAGATCCGGCAGTACTTC. Its protein is CSARDPEIRQYF.